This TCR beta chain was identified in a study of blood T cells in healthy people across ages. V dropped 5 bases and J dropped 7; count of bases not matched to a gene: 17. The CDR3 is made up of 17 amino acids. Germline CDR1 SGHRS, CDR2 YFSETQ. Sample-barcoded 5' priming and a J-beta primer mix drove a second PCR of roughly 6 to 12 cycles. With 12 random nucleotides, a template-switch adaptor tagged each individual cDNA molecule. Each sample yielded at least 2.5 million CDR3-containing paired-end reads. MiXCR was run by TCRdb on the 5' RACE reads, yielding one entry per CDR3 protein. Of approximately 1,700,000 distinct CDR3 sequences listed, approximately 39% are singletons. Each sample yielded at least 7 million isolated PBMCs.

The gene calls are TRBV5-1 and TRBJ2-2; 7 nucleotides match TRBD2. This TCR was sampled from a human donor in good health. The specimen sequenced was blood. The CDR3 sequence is CASSPQTAGFPHGELFF. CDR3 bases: TGCGCCAGCAGTCCCCAAACAGCGGGGTTTCCTCACGGGGAGCTGTTTTTT.